The source of this T cell receptor beta chain is a study of multiple sclerosis patients with progressive multifocal leukoencephalopathy. Some clones are missing from TCRdb's copy, which holds only in-frame ones; the method was immunoSEQ multiplex PCR. This table has roughly 29,000 clones, around 90% appearing once. The time point: roughly 13 months of natalizumab therapy. All patients had prior interferon beta, and all PML patients were female. Trimming cost V 2 bases and J 5 bases, with 6 bases left between them. Germline V CDR1 and CDR2: MNHNS, SASEGT. The CDR3 spans 12 residues. This clone was seen a single time. As yet, its antigen is unknown. Points from the study as a whole: PML-onset expanded TRB clones were detectable before and during natalizumab therapy.

The origin of this receptor is a human donor with multiple sclerosis. This chain links TRBV6-1 with TRBJ1-2, with no clear D. The material sequenced was PBMCs, taken from a patient treated with natalizumab. CDR3 DNA: TGTGCCAGCAGTGAAAAGGGATATGGCTACACCTTC. This codes for CASSEKGYGYTF.